The entry below describes one T cell receptor (beta chain). The target antigen is unknown. The sample originates from a study of T cell responses to AZD1222 COVID-19 vaccine. Trimming at V came to 0 bases and at J to 7 bases, leaving 10 bases not matched to a gene. This CDR3 spans 17 amino acids. Germline CDR1 is LGHNA and CDR2 is YNFKEQ. Notes on the study in general: Spike-specific TCR depth and breadth grew after two AZD1222 doses.

This table comes from immunoSEQ multiplex PCR, and its TCRdb copy is limited to in-frame clones, with some not included. The repertoire includes 110,000 to 150,000 clones, over 75% of them detected once, and around 3.6% sits in the top ten. This chain links TRBV4-2 with TRBJ2-2; TRBD2 agrees at 8 bases. The source of this sequence is an adult in good health. The starting material was peripheral blood, obtained on day 0 of AZD1222 vaccination. The CDR3 DNA reads as TGTGCCAGCAGCCAAGACGGGACTAGACCGTTTATCGGGGAGCTGTTTTTT. The encoded protein is CASSQDGTRPFIGELFF.